The TCR beta chain under discussion was sequenced for a study of radiotherapy plus CTLA-4 blockade in lung cancer (dated by TCRdb to the late 2010s). About the investigation overall: Among enrolled patients, roughly 20% had an objective response and 31% reached disease control.

For this clone: Its binding antigen is unknown. No much larger clone is present one base from it, and per-base qualities are unavailable.

Points the paper makes about the study in general: TCR clones derived from tumors expanded in peripheral blood after treatment with radiotherapy and ipilimumab. Early dynamic changes in blood T cell clones, together with increased serum interferon-beta after radiation, were reported as the strongest predictors of response.

The study tested focal radiation therapy combined with CTLA-4 blockade (ipilimumab) in patients with chemo-refractory metastatic non-small-cell lung cancer. Library prep was done by the immunoSEQ multiplex PCR assay. TCRdb holds this immuneACCESS table with in-frame rearrangements only. Some clones are missing; in checked studies, unresolved V genes explain under half, and the rest has no known cause. The table for this sample lists about 45,000 clones; around 63% of them were counted only once. The ten largest clones represent roughly 20% of the sample. The specimen comprised peripheral blood, sampled from a patient treated with radiotherapy plus ipilimumab. This TCR came from a human donor with non-small cell lung cancer who had a partial response to radiotherapy plus ipilimumab.

For the CDR3, the sequence is CASGTSGSRGTDTQYF. The nucleotide sequence reads as follows: TGTGCCAGCGGGACTAGCGGGAGTCGGGGCACAGATACGCAGTATTTT. The rearranged chain carries TRBV10-3 and TRBJ2-3, and TRBD2 aligns with 14 junction nucleotides. After removal of 10 bases from V and 1 base from J, the junction retains 7 bases not matched to a gene. The CDR3 holds 16 amino acids from the cysteine to the phenylalanine. Kept here is only the CDR3 DNA, which spans 48 bases and is read in frame from base 1. CDR1 ENHRY and CDR2 SYGVKD are derived from the germline V gene.